What follows describes a single T cell receptor beta chain. The antigen remains unidentified. After removal of 7 bases from V and 3 bases from J, the junction contained 5 bases not matched to a gene. Germline V gene data show CDR1 as SNHLY and CDR2 as FYNNEI. The CDR3 extends over 14 amino acids. The data originate from a study of cytomegalovirus exposure and HLA in healthy donors. The primer mix had 60 Vbeta and 13 Jbeta primers. The assay was immunoSEQ multiplex PCR, and TCRdb's table has in-frame clones only and misses some. The sample comprises about 90,000 clones, about 80% of which are singletons, and about 0.53% rests with the top ten. The study's findings and limits: The authors enumerated around 150 TCR beta chains as linked to cytomegalovirus. The authors judged a highly shared variant cluster likely a sequencing artifact. Several V segments, TRBV6-2 and TRBV6-3 among them, could not be told apart and were dropped.

The sequence was collected from a young man in good health and CMV-seronegative. Input material: PBMCs. The chain joins TRBV2 to TRBJ2-2, with 7 bases that match TRBD1. CDR3 region: CASIDREYTGELFF. DNA for the CDR3: TGTGCCAGCATCGACAGGGAGTACACCGGGGAGCTGTTTTTT.